Here is one T cell receptor (beta chain) with its context. Its cognate antigen is unknown. TCRdb recomputed calls from the reads with MiXCR, one row per CDR3 protein. The sample lists some 350,000 distinct CDR3 sequences; 29% were seen once. The data are from a study of T cell repertoires in cytomegalovirus infection. The CDR3 is 16 amino acids. V shed 3 bases and J 2 bases; nucleotides not matched to a gene: 6. Looked up from germline, CDR1 is KGHSH and CDR2 is LQKENI. The sequence derives from a human donor in good health (CMV status not recorded). Some clones in this sample may be carry-over from other donors' samples. The chain recombines TRBV18 with TRBJ2-3, with 9 nucleotides matching TRBD1. Sequenced here: cultured PBMCs, sampled from culture after CMV antigen stimulation. This CDR3 reads CASSPWTGEATDTQYF. In DNA, the CDR3 is TGTGCCAGCTCACCGTGGACAGGGGAGGCCACAGATACGCAGTATTTT.